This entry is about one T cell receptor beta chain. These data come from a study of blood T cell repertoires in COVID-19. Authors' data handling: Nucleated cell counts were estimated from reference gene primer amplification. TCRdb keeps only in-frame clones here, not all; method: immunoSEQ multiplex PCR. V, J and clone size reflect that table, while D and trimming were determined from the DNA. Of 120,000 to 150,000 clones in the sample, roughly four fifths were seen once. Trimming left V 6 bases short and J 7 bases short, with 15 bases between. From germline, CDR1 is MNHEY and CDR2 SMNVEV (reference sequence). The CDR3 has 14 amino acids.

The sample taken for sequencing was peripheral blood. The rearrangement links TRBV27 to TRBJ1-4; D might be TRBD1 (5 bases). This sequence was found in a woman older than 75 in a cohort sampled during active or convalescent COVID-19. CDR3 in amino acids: CASSNRILGEKLFF. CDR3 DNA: TGTGCCAGCAGCAACAGGATATTGGGTGAAAAACTGTTTTTT.